The rows below give T cell receptor beta chains drawn from one sample of a study of CD8+ T cells in alopecia areata. Sequencing was performed with immunoSEQ multiplex PCR; in TCRdb, only in-frame clones are kept and a portion is missing. The table has more than 95,000 clones, roughly two fifths seen once. Input material: CD4+ T cells sorted from blood. The receptor set was obtained from a human donor with alopecia areata. Both conserved end residues are part of each CDR3. D genes are given only for firm matches. Clone size is shown for a subset of rows, as once, few, many or a class of expanded clone.

length,J,size,V,D,CDR3,DNA
11,TRBJ2-3,few,TRBV29-1,-,CSVEYADTQYF,TGCAGCGTTGAATACGCGGATACGCAGTATTTT
18,TRBJ2-6,-,TRBV11-1,TRBD2,CASSQRDGLSSGANVLTF,TGTGCCAGCAGCCAGCGGGACGGACTCTCCTCTGGGGCCAACGTCCTGACTTTC
14,TRBJ1-2,few,TRBV6-4,-,CASSATAANYGYTF,TGTGCCAGCAGTGCGACAGCAGCTAACTATGGCTACACCTTC
13,TRBJ1-1,-,TRBV7-6,-,CASSLRLLGEAFF,TGTGCCAGCAGCTTAAGGCTCCTCGGTGAAGCTTTCTTT
18,TRBJ2-7,few,TRBV30,TRBD2,CAWSADGTSGTRPYEQYF,TGTGCCTGGAGTGCCGACGGGACTAGCGGGACGCGCCCCTACGAGCAGTACTTC
13,TRBJ1-1,-,TRBV4-2,TRBD1,CASLGQADTEAFF,TGTGCCAGCTTAGGACAGGCGGACACTGAAGCTTTCTTT
16,TRBJ2-4,-,TRBV11-2,-,CASSSLVVGTGNIQYF,TGTGCCAGCAGCTCCCTGGTGGTGGGCACTGGGAACATTCAGTACTTC
12,TRBJ1-5,few,TRBV27,-,CASSEGGGPQHF,TGTGCCAGCAGCGAGGGGGGAGGGCCCCAGCATTTT
12,TRBJ2-5,-,TRBV29-1,TRBD2,CSVVLADETQYF,TGCAGCGTTGTACTAGCGGACGAGACCCAGTACTTC
15,TRBJ1-5,-,TRBV7-8,TRBD1,CASRPDRVSNQPQHF,TGTGCCAGCAGACCTGACAGGGTCAGCAATCAGCCCCAGCATTTT
14,TRBJ1-1,few,TRBV5-1,-,CASGRAAGRPEAFF,TGCGCCAGCGGGAGGGCGGCGGGGAGGCCTGAAGCTTTCTTT
16,TRBJ2-4,-,TRBV30,-,CAWRGAGALAKNIQYF,TGTGCCTGGAGGGGGGCGGGCGCCCTAGCCAAAAACATTCAGTACTTC
14,TRBJ2-4,once,TRBV4-1,-,CASSPIGGRNIQYF,TGCGCCAGCAGCCCCATCGGGGGTAGAAACATTCAGTACTTC
11,TRBJ2-7,few,TRBV20-1,-,CSAAAPNEQYF,TGCAGTGCCGCCGCTCCTAACGAGCAGTACTTC
15,TRBJ2-3,-,TRBV7-2,TRBD1,CASSMTGQVADTQYF,TGTGCCAGCAGCATGACGGGACAGGTGGCAGATACGCAGTATTTT
16,TRBJ2-3,-,TRBV27,-,CASSLSLARGADTQYF,TGTGCCAGCAGTTTATCTCTTGCCAGGGGAGCAGATACGCAGTATTTT
16,TRBJ2-1,-,TRBV2,TRBD2,CASSGGTREGRVEQFF,TGTGCCAGCAGTGGGGGGACGCGGGAGGGCCGGGTTGAGCAGTTCTTC
15,TRBJ2-3,few,TRBV5-6,TRBD1,CASSSVGQGSDTQYF,TGTGCCTCTTCCTCAGTGGGACAGGGCTCAGATACGCAGTATTTT
13,TRBJ1-2,-,TRBV29-1,-,CSVAGYPNYGYTF,TGCAGCGTTGCAGGGTATCCTAACTATGGCTACACCTTC
16,TRBJ2-2,few,TRBV4-2,TRBD1,CASHARGSMNTGELFF,TGTGCCTCCCACGCCAGGGGGTCCATGAACACCGGGGAGCTGTTTTTT
12,TRBJ1-1,few,TRBV30,-,CAWSRVNTEAFF,TGTGCCTGGAGTCGTGTGAACACTGAAGCTTTCTTT
12,TRBJ2-1,-,TRBV5-4,-,CASSLDLNEQFF,TGTGCCAGCAGCTTGGACCTCAATGAGCAGTTCTTC
12,TRBJ2-7,-,TRBV25-1,-,CASRSQGYEQYF,TGTGCCAGCCGAAGCCAGGGGTACGAGCAGTACTTC
11,TRBJ2-6,-,TRBV7-2,-,CASRGANVLTF,TGTGCCTCTCGAGGGGCCAACGTCCTGACTTTC
13,TRBJ1-1,-,TRBV29-1,-,CSVQGFMNTEAFF,TGCAGCGTACAGGGTTTCATGAACACTGAAGCTTTCTTT
14,TRBJ2-1,-,TRBV30,TRBD2,CAWSTSGRYNEQFF,TGTGCCTGGTCGACTAGCGGGAGGTACAATGAGCAGTTCTTC
13,TRBJ2-1,-,TRBV9,-,CASSSDNYNEQFF,TGTGCCAGCAGCTCGGACAACTACAATGAGCAGTTCTTC
12,TRBJ2-2,few,TRBV4-1,-,CASSSPVGELFF,TGCGCCAGCAGCTCTCCGGTCGGGGAGCTGTTTTTT
13,TRBJ2-2,-,TRBV9,-,CASSVAPTGELFF,TGTGCCAGCAGCGTAGCCCCCACCGGGGAGCTGTTTTTT
15,TRBJ2-5,-,TRBV6-6,TRBD2,CASSYSMLAGETQYF,TGTGCCAGCAGTTACTCGATGTTAGCGGGAGAGACCCAGTACTTC
12,TRBJ2-4,few,TRBV21-1,-,CASSLSKNIQYF,TGTGCCAGCAGCCTCTCAAAAAACATTCAGTACTTC
12,TRBJ1-2,few,TRBV29-1,-,CSVSTSQEGYTF,TGCAGCGTTTCGACATCTCAGGAAGGCTACACCTTC
14,TRBJ1-1,few,TRBV29-1,-,CSVSQVAAHTEAFF,TGCAGCGTTTCCCAGGTCGCGGCCCACACTGAAGCTTTCTTT
15,TRBJ2-3,-,TRBV9,-,CASSVRGGEGDTQYF,TGTGCCAGCAGCGTAAGGGGGGGTGAAGGAGATACGCAGTATTTT
13,TRBJ2-3,few,TRBV28,-,CASFRGGTDTQYF,TGTGCTTCGTTCCGCGGGGGCACAGATACGCAGTATTTT
14,TRBJ1-6,-,TRBV2,-,CASSVGFGNSPLHF,TGTGCCAGCAGTGTGGGGTTTGGTAATTCACCCCTCCACTTT
11,TRBJ1-3,-,TRBV29-1,-,CSVDEDYTIYF,TGCAGCGTTGACGAGGACTACACCATATATTTT
14,TRBJ2-7,-,TRBV28,-,CASSFSGSSYEQYF,TGTGCCAGCAGTTTCTCGGGTAGCTCCTACGAGCAGTACTTC
15,TRBJ1-2,-,TRBV5-4,-,CASSSGGSPHYGYTF,TGTGCCAGCAGCTCTGGGGGGAGTCCACACTATGGCTACACCTTC
15,TRBJ2-5,-,TRBV4-3,TRBD1,CASSQAMDRVSPQYF,TGCGCCAGCAGCCAAGCAATGGACAGGGTCTCCCCCCAGTACTTC
14,TRBJ2-2,once,TRBV7-3,-,CASSVGLSDGELFF,TGTGCCAGCAGCGTAGGACTTTCCGACGGGGAGCTGTTTTTT
14,TRBJ2-1,-,TRBV30,-,CAWSVSASYNEQFF,TGTGCCTGGAGTGTATCGGCTAGTTACAATGAGCAGTTCTTC
13,TRBJ2-1,-,TRBV5-6,-,CASSFRSSREQFF,TGTGCCAGCAGCTTTAGATCCAGCCGGGAGCAGTTCTTC
15,TRBJ1-2,-,TRBV7-2,-,CASSPSQGRDYGYTF,TGTGCCAGCAGCCCCAGTCAGGGGCGGGACTATGGCTACACCTTC
13,TRBJ2-5,-,TRBV5-1,-,CASRAAFQETQYF,TGCGCCAGCAGGGCCGCGTTCCAAGAGACCCAGTACTTC
14,TRBJ2-3,medium-sized,TRBV5-1,TRBD2,CASSLDPGLPTQYF,TGCGCCAGCAGCTTGGATCCGGGACTACCCACGCAGTATTTT
16,TRBJ2-7,-,TRBV15,-,CATSSSQTASSYEQYF,TGTGCCACCAGCAGCTCCCAGACAGCGAGCTCCTACGAGCAGTACTTC
14,TRBJ1-2,few,TRBV29-1,-,CSDGKGDGGYGYTF,TGCAGCGACGGAAAGGGGGATGGAGGCTATGGCTACACCTTC
15,TRBJ2-5,-,TRBV23-1,-,CASSPRRRGMETQYF,TGCGCCAGCAGCCCAAGGAGGCGCGGGATGGAGACCCAGTACTTC
17,TRBJ2-1,few,TRBV14,-,CASSRLGQGLISNEQFF,TGTGCCAGCAGCCGCCTAGGGCAGGGGCTGATATCCAATGAGCAGTTCTTC
13,TRBJ1-6,few,TRBV29-1,-,CSVGSGGNSPLHF,TGCAGCGTTGGTTCGGGGGGCAATTCACCCCTCCACTTT
11,TRBJ2-5,few,TRBV28,-,CASSPQGTQYF,TGTGCCAGCAGTCCTCAGGGGACCCAGTACTTC
14,TRBJ2-1,few,TRBV5-1,-,CASSLFAGSNEQFF,TGCGCCAGCAGCCTGTTTGCTGGGAGCAATGAGCAGTTCTTC